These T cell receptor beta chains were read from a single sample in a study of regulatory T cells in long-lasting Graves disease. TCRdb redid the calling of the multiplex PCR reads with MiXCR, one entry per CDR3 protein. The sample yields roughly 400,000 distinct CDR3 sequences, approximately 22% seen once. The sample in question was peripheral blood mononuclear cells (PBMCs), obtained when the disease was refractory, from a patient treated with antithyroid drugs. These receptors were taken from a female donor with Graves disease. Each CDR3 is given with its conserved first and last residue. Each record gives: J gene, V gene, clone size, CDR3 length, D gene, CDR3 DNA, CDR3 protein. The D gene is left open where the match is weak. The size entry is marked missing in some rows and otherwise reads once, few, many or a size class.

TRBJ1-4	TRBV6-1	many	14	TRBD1	TGTGCCAGCAGTGAGAGGGGGCGCGATGAAAAACTGTTTTTT	CASSERGRDEKLFF
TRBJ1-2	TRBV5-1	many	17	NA	TGCGCCAGCAGCTCTGATGGGGGACGGCGCCCACGAAATGGCTACACCTTC	CASSSDGGRRPRNGYTF
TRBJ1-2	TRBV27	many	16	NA	TGTGCCAGCAGTTTAAATCGAGTCGGTGCAGGGAATGGCTACACCTTC	CASSLNRVGAGNGYTF
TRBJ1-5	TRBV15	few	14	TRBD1	TGTGCCACCAGCAGAGGACAGGGGAAACAGCCCCAGCATTTT	CATSRGQGKQPQHF
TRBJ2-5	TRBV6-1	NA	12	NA	TGTGCCATCGCCGGGCAGCAAGAGACCCAGTACTTC	CAIAGQQETQYF
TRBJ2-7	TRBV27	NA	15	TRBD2	TGTGCCAGCAGACCCCCGACTAGCGGCGGTTACGAGCAGTACTTC	CASRPPTSGGYEQYF
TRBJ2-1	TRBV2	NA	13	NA	TGTGCCAGCACTGGGGACGGCTACAATGAGCAGTTCTTC	CASTGDGYNEQFF
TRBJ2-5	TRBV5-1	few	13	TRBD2	TGCGCCAGCTCTAGCGGGAGTGTGGAGACCCAGTACTTC	CASSSGSVETQYF
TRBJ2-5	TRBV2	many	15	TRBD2	TGTGCCAGCAGTGAAGGCGGGGGAGACGGGGAGACCCAGTACTTC	CASSEGGGDGETQYF
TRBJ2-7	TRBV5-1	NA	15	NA	TGCGCCAGCTCACTTGGGGCAGGGGAGACCTACGAGCAGTACTTC	CASSLGAGETYEQYF
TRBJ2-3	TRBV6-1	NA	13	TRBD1	TGTGCCAGCAACGGACAGGGGGCAGATACGCAGTATTTT	CASNGQGADTQYF
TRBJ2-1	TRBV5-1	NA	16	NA	TGCGCCAGCAGCTGGGGTCCTACAGGCGTGTCAAATGAGCAGTTCTTC	CASSWGPTGVSNEQFF
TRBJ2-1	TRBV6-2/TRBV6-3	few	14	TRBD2	TGTGCCAGCAGTGAGCGGGATGACTACAATGAGCAGTTCTTC	CASSERDDYNEQFF
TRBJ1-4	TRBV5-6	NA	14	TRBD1	TGTGCCAGCAGCTACCGGGACAGGGGTGAAAAACTGTTTTTT	CASSYRDRGEKLFF
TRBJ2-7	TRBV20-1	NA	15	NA	TGCAGTGCTAGCGACCGGGGCGGGATAGGCTGCGAGCAGTACTTC	CSASDRGGIGCEQYF
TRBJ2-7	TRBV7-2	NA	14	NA	TGTGCCAGCAGCCCGACGGGGGCGTGGGGCGAGCAGTACTTC	CASSPTGAWGEQYF
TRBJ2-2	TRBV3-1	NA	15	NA	TGTGCCAGCAGCCAAGACGATCCCAACACCGGGGAGCTGTTTTTT	CASSQDDPNTGELFF
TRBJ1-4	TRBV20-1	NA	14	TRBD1	TGCAGTGCTTCCTTGACAGGGGAAGATGAAAAACTGTTTTTT	CSASLTGEDEKLFF
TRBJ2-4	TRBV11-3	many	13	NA	TGTGCCAGCAGCTTTGGCGGCGAGAGCATTCAGTACTTC	CASSFGGESIQYF
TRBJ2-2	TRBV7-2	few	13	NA	TGTGCCAGCAGGGGCCGAATAGCCGGGGAGCTGTCTTTT	CASRGRIAGELSF
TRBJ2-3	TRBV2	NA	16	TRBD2	TGTGCCAGCAGTGCCGGGACTAGCGGGAGGATAGATACGCAGTATTTT	CASSAGTSGRIDTQYF
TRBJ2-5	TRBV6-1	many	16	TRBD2	TGTGCCAGCAGTACAGAGCGGGAGGCGATCAAGGAGACCCAGTACTTC	CASSTEREAIKETQYF
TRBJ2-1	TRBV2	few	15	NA	TGTGCCAGCAGGTCGAGCGTAACCTCCTACAATGAGCAGTTCTTC	CASRSSVTSYNEQFF
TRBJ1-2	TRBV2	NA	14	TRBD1	TGTGCCAGCAGGAGTGGACAGGGGGAAGATGGCTACACCTTC	CASRSGQGEDGYTF
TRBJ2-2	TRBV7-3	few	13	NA	TGTGCCAGCAGCTTTAGAGGGGCCGGGGAGCTGTTTTTT	CASSFRGAGELFF
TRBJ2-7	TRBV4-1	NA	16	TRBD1	TGCGCCAGCAGCCAAGAATCGACAGGGGGCAATTACGAGCAGTACTTC	CASSQESTGGNYEQYF
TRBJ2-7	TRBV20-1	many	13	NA	TGCAGTGCTTCTAGCCTTAGCTCCTACGAGCAGTACTTC	CSASSLSSYEQYF
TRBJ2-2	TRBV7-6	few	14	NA	TGTGCCAGCAGCTCAGATGTCGGCAGGCCAGAGCTGTTTTTT	CASSSDVGRPELFF
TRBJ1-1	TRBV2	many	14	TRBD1	TGTGCCAGCAGTCTCGACAGGGTAAAAACTGAAGCTTTCTTT	CASSLDRVKTEAFF
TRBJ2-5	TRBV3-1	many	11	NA	TGTGCCAGCACCATGAGGGAGACCCAGTACTTC	CASTMRETQYF
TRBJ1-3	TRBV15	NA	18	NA	TGTGCCACCAGCAGAGATAGGGCCCTCACCCTGAGCGGAAACACCATATATTTT	CATSRDRALTLSGNTIYF
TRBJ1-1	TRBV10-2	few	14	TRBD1	TGCGCCAGCAGTGAGACAGGGGTTATCACTGAAGCTTTCTTT	CASSETGVITEAFF
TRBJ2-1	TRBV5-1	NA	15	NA	TGCGCCAGCAGCTTGGTGGCTAGCGCAGACAATGAGCAGTTCTTC	CASSLVASADNEQFF
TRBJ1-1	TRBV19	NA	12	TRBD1	TGTGCCAGTTACAGGGGGAACACTGAAGCTTTCTTT	CASYRGNTEAFF
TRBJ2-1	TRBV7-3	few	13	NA	TGTGCCAGCAGCTTAAACAGGGACAATGAGCAGTTCTTC	CASSLNRDNEQFF
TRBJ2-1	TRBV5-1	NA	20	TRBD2	TGCGCCAGCAGCTTGGCGGGGACTAGCGGGAGGCCATGGGGCTACAATGAGCAGTTCTTC	CASSLAGTSGRPWGYNEQFF
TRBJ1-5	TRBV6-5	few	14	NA	TGTGCCAGCAGTTACTCGAGGGCGGGTCAGCCCCAGCATTTT	CASSYSRAGQPQHF
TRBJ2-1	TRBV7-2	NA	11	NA	TGTGCCAGCAGGCAAGAAAATGAGCAGTTCTTC	CASRQENEQFF
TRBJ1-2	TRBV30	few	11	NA	TGTGCCTGGAGTGTAGGTAGTGGCTACACCTTC	CAWSVGSGYTF
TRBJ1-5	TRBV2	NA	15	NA	TGTGCCAGCAGTGAAGAGCGGGGTAGGGATCAGCCCCAGCATTTT	CASSEERGRDQPQHF
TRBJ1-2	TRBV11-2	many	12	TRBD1	TGTGCCAGCAACCAGGCGGACAGGCCGAAAATCTTC	CASNQADRPKIF
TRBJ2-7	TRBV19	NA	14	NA	TGTGCCAGTAGTCCGGGCTCGTCTGGCTACGAGCAGTACTTC	CASSPGSSGYEQYF
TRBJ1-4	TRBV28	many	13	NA	TGTGCCAGCAGTTTATCGCGGGCCAGAAAACTGTTTTTT	CASSLSRARKLFF
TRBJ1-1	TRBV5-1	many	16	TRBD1	TGCGCCAGCAGCTTAAGACAGGGGGCAGGTGGCACTGAAGCTTTCTTT	CASSLRQGAGGTEAFF
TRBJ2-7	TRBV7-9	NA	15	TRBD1	TGTGCCAGCAGCGAGGGACAGGGTTTTATCTACGAGCAGTACTTC	CASSEGQGFIYEQYF
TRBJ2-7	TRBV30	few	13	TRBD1	TGTGCCTGGAACCGGGACAGGGCCCACGAGCAGTACTTC	CAWNRDRAHEQYF
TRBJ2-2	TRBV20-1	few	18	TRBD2	TGCAGTGCTAGTCTAATAGGGAACGCGGGAGTTTTTACCGGGGAGCTGTTTTTT	CSASLIGNAGVFTGELFF
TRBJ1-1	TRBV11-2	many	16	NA	TGTGCCAGCAGCTCGGGGTGGGGCCGAACGAACACTGAAGCTTTCTTT	CASSSGWGRTNTEAFF
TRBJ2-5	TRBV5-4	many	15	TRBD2	TGTGCCAGCAGATCGGGACTAGCGGGACAAGAGACCCAGTACTTC	CASRSGLAGQETQYF
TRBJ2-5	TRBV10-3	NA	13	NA	TGTGCCATCAGTCCGGGTCCCCAAGAGACCCAGTACTTC	CAISPGPQETQYF
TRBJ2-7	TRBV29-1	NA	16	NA	TGCAGCGTTGAAGATGCCACCCCGGGACGACTGAGCTGGCAGTACTTC	CSVEDATPGRLSWQYF
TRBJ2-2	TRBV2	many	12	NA	TGTGCCAGCAATAAAGACACCGGGGAGCTGTTTTTT	CASNKDTGELFF
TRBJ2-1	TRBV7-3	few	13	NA	TGTGCCAGCAGCGAATGGACGGCTGGCGAGCAGTTCTTC	CASSEWTAGEQFF
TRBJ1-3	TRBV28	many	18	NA	TGTGCCAGCAGTTCGAGGGGGGGGCTCCGACACTCTGGAAACACCATATATTTT	CASSSRGGLRHSGNTIYF